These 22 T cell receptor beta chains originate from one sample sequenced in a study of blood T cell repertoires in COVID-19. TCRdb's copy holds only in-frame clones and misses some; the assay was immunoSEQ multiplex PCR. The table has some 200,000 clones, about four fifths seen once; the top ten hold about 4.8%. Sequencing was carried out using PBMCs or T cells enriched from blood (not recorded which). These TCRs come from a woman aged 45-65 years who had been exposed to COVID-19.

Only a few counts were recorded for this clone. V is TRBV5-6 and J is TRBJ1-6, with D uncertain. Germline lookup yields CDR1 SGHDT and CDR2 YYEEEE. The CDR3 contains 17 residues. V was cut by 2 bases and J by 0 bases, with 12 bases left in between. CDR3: CASSLLRVGSYNSPLHF. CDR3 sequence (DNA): TGTGCCAGCAGCTTACTACGGGTGGGCTCCTATAATTCACCCCTCCACTTT.

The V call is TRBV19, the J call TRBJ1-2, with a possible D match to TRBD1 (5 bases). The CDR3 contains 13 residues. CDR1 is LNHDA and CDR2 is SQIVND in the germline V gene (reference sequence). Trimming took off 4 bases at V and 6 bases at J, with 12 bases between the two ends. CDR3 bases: TGTGCCAGTAGTAATCAGGGATTAGATGGCTACACCTTC. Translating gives CASSNQGLDGYTF.

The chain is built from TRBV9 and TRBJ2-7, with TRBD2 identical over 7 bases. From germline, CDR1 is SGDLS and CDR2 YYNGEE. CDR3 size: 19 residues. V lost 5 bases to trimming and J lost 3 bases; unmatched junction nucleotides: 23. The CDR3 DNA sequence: TGTGCCAGCAGGAACCCAAGGGGCAGTGAGCGGGGAAACATCTACGAGCAGTACTTC. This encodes CASRNPRGSERGNIYEQYF.

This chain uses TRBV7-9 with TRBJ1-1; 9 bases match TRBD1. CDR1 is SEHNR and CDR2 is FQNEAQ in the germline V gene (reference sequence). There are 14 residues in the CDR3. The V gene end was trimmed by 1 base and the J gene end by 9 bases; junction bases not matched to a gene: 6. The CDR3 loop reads CASSLGGQGRKAFF. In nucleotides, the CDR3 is TGTGCCAGCAGCTTAGGCGGACAGGGGCGGAAAGCTTTCTTT.

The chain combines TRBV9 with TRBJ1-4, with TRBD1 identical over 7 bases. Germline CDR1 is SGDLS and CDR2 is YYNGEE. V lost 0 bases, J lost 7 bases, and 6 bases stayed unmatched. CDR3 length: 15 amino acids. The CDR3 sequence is CASSVDRGSGEKLFF. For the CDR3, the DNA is TGTGCCAGCAGCGTAGACAGGGGTAGTGGTGAAAAACTGTTTTTT.

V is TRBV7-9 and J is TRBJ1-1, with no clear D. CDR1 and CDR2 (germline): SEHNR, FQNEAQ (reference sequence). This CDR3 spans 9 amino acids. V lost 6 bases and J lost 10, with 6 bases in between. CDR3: CASSTRAFF. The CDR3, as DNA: TGTGCCAGCAGTACAAGAGCTTTCTTT.

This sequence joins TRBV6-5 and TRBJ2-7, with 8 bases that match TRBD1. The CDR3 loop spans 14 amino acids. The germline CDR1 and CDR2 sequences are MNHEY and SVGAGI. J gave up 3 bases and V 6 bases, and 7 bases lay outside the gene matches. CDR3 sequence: CASRPQGAGYEQYF. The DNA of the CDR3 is TGTGCCAGCAGACCCCAGGGGGCCGGCTACGAGCAGTACTTC.

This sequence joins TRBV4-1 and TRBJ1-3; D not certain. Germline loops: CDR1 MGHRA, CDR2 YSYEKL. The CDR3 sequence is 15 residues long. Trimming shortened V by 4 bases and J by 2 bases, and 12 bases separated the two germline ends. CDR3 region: CASSLSGGTGNTIYF. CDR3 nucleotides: TGCGCCAGCAGCCTCAGCGGAGGTACTGGAAACACCATATATTTT.

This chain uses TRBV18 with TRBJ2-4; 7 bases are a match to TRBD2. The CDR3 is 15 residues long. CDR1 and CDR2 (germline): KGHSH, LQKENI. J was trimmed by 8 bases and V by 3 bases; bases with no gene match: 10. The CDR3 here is CASSPSMAGRDIQYF. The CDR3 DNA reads TGTGCCAGCTCACCTAGCATGGCGGGGAGGGACATTCAGTACTTC.

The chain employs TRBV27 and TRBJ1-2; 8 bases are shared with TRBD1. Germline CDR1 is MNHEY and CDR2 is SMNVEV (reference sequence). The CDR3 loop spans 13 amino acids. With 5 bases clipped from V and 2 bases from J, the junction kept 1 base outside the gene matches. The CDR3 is CASSRTGNYGYTF. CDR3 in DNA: TGTGCCAGCAGTCGGACAGGGAACTATGGCTACACCTTC.

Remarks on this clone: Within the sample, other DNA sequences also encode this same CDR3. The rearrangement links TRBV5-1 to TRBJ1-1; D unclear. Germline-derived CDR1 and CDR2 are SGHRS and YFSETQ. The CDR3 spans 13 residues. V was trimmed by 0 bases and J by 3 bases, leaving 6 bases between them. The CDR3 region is CASSLVRDTEAFF. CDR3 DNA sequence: TGCGCCAGCAGCTTGGTGAGGGACACTGAAGCTTTCTTT. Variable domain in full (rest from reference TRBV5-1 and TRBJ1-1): KAGVTQTPRYLIKTRGQQVTLSCSPISGHRSVSWYQQTPGQGLQFLFEYFSETQRNKGNFPGRFSGRQFSNSRSEMNVSTLELGDSALYLCASSLVRDTEAFFGQGTRLTVV.

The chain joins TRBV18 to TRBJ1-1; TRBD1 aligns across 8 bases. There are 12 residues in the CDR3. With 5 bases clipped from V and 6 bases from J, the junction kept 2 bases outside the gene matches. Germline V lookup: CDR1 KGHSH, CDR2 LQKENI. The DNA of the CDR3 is TGTGCCAGCTCATCGGACAGGGCTGAAGCTTTCTTT. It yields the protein CASSSDRAEAFF. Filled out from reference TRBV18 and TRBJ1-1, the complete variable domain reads NAGVMQNPRHLVRRRGQEARLRCSPMKGHSHVYWYRQLPEEGLKFMVYLQKENIIDESGMPKERFSAEFPKEGPSILRIQQVVRGDSAAYFCASSSDRAEAFFGQGTRLTVV.

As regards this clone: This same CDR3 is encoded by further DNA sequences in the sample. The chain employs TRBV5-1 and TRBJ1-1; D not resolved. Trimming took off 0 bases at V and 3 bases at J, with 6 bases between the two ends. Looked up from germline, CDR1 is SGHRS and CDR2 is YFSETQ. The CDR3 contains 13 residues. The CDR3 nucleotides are TGCGCCAGCAGCTTGGTGGGAGACACTGAAGCTTTCTTT. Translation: CASSLVGDTEAFF.

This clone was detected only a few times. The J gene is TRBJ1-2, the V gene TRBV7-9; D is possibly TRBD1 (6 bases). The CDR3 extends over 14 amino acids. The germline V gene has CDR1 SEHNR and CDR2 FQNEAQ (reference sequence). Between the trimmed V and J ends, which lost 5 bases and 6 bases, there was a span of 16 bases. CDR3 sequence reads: CASSPRQVTDGYTF. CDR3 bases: TGTGCCAGCAGCCCACGACAGGTCACGGATGGCTACACCTTC.

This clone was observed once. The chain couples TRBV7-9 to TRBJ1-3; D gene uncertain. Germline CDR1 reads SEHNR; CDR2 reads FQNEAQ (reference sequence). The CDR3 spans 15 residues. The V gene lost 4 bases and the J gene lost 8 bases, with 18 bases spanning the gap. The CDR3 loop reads CASSSDSGYGHTIYF. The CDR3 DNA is TGTGCCAGCAGCTCGGACTCGGGGTACGGCCACACCATATATTTT.

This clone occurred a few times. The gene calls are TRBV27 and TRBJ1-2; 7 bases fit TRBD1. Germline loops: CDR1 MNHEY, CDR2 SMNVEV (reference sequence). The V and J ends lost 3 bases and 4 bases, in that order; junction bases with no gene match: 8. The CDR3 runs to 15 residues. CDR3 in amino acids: CASSLSPGGAYGYTF. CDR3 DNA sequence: TGTGCCAGCAGTTTGTCCCCAGGGGGAGCCTATGGCTACACCTTC.

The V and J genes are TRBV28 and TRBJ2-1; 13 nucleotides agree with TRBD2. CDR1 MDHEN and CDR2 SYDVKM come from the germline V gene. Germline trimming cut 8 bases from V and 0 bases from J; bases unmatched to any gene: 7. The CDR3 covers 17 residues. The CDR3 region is CASFPGLAGSSYNEQFF. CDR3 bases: TGTGCCAGCTTCCCGGGACTAGCGGGATCCTCCTACAATGAGCAGTTCTTC.

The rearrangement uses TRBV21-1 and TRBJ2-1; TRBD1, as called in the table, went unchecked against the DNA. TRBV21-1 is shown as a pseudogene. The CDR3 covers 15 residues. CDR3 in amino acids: CASSNGQALYNEQFF. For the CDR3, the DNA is TGTGCCAGCAGCAACGGACAGGCTCTGTACAATGAGCAGTTCTTC.

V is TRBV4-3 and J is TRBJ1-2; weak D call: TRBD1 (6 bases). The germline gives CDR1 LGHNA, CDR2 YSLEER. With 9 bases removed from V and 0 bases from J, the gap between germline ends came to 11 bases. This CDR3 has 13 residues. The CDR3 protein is CASRQDTNYGYTF. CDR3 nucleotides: TGCGCCAGTAGACAGGATACTAACTATGGCTACACCTTC.

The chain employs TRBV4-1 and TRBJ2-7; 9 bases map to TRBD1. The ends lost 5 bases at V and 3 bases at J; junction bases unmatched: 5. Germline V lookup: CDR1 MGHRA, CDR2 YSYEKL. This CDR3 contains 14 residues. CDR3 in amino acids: CASSLDRGGYEQYF. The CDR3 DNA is TGCGCCAGCAGCTTGGACAGGGGTGGCTACGAGCAGTACTTC.

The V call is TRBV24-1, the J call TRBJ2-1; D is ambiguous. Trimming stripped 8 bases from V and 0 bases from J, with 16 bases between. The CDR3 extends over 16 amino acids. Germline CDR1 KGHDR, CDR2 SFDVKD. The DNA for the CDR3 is TGTGCCACCACCTCGTCGGCGGCAAACTCCTACAATGAGCAGTTCTTC. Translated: CATTSSAANSYNEQFF.

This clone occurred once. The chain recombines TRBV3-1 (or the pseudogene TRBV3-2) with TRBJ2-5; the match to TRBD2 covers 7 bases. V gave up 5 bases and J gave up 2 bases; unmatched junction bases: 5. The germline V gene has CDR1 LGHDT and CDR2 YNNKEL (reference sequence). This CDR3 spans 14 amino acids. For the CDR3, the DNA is TGTGCCAGCAGCTGGACTAGTTTACAAGAGACCCAGTACTTC. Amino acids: CASSWTSLQETQYF.